Below, 22 T cell receptor beta chains from the same sample are listed, as sequenced in a study of T cells after yellow fever vaccination. Each CDR3 protein is one row after TCRdb ran MiXCR on the 5' RACE reads. Of more than 75,000 distinct CDR3 sequences listed, approximately 9% were seen once; the top ten hold roughly 15%. Specimen: CD8+ T cells not binding an NS4B(214-222) dextramer, sorted from PBMCs, collected less than 16 days after the first yellow fever vaccination. The receptors originated from a man between 18 and 29 years old who received the YFV17D yellow fever vaccine.

This clonotype was recorded only once. This sequence joins TRBV7-2 and TRBJ2-1, with TRBD2 as a possible D gene (7 bases). Per the germline V gene, CDR1 is SGHTA and CDR2 is FQGNSA. V dropped 5 bases and J dropped 8 bases, with 25 bases sitting between them. The length of the CDR3 is 17 residues. CDR3 coding DNA: TGTGCCAGCAGCACCCCCAAAAGGGGGGGCCCTGTAGATGAGCAGTTCTTC. Translated: CASSTPKRGGPVDEQFF. Supplemented by reference TRBV7-2 and TRBJ2-1, the full variable domain reads GAGVSQSPSNKVTEKGKDVELRCDPISGHTALYWYRQSLGQGLEFLIYFQGNSAPDKSGLPSDRFSAERTGGSVSTLTIQRTQQEDSAVYLCASSTPKRGGPVDEQFFGPGTRLTVL.

The chain uses TRBV4-3 and TRBJ1-4, with D tentatively TRBD1 (5 bases). The CDR3 consists of 14 residues. V lost 4 bases and J lost 6, with 12 bases in between. From germline, CDR1 is LGHNA and CDR2 YSLEER. CDR3 region: CASSPRVSHEKLFF. The CDR3 nucleotides are TGCGCCAGCAGCCCCAGGGTTTCTCATGAAAAACTGTTTTTT.

V usage is TRBV24-1 and J usage is TRBJ1-2; D gene ambiguous. This CDR3 is built from 9 residues. V was trimmed by 12 bases and J by 5 bases, leaving 6 bases between them. Germline V gene lookup returns CDR1 KGHDR and CDR2 SFDVKD. In DNA form, the CDR3 reads TGTGCCTCCGATTATGGCTACACCTTC. This gives the protein CASDYGYTF.

Many counts were recorded for this clonotype. The rearrangement links TRBV23-1 to TRBJ2-7; D gene unclear. TRBV23-1 is annotated as an ORF whose role is uncertain. V shed 3 bases and J shed 3 bases, with 18 bases lying between them. There are 16 residues in the CDR3. CDR3: CASSHNRTYAYYEQYV. CDR3 nucleotide sequence: TGCGCCAGCAGTCATAACAGAACCTACGCCTACTACGAGCAGTACGTC.

This clonotype was seen ten or more times. The gene calls are TRBV4-1 and TRBJ2-1, with D possibly TRBD1 on 5 matching bases. Germline lookup yields CDR1 MGHRA and CDR2 YSYEKL. The V and J ends lost 4 bases and 9 bases respectively, with 16 bases between them. The CDR3 is 14 residues long. CDR3 in amino acids: CASSPYPQTAEQFF. CDR3 DNA: TGCGCCAGCAGCCCCTATCCCCAGACAGCTGAGCAGTTCTTC.

This clonotype was recorded at least ten times. The CDR3 is CSVAGTGLLGEQFF. The CDR3 bases are TGCAGCGTTGCAGGGACAGGGCTGTTGGGTGAGCAGTTCTTC. This sequence joins TRBV29-1 and TRBJ2-1, with 9 bases that match TRBD1. Germline V gene data show CDR1 as SQVTM and CDR2 as ANQGSEA. This CDR3 spans 14 amino acids. The V segment lost 4 bases and the J segment 9 bases; nucleotides outside the gene matches: 10.

This clonotype was observed a few times. This rearrangement joins TRBV4-3 to TRBJ1-6; a weak D match, TRBD1 (6 bases). The ends were cut back, 1 base at V and 5 bases at J, with 12 bases in the middle. The CDR3 has 16 amino acids. CDR1 is LGHNA and CDR2 is YSLEER in the germline V gene. CDR3 sequence: CASSQGTGHDNSPLHF. CDR3 nucleotide sequence: TGCGCCAGCAGCCAAGGGACGGGACACGATAATTCACCCCTCCACTTT.

This clonotype was seen a few times. The rearrangement joins TRBV4-1 to TRBJ2-5; D is unclear. From germline, CDR1 is MGHRA and CDR2 YSYEKL. Trimming pared 3 bases from V and 2 bases from J, leaving 13 bases between. This CDR3 has 15 residues. The CDR3 coding sequence is TGCGCCAGCAGCCAGGGCCGGGTGGATCAAGAGACCCAGTACTTC. Encoded protein: CASSQGRVDQETQYF.

This clonotype was counted a few times. The V gene is TRBV12-3 or TRBV12-4, the J gene TRBJ2-3, with unresolved D. The CDR3 covers 15 residues. Trimming removed 7 bases at V and 1 base at J, with 15 bases between. The CDR3 here is CASTPQRLRTDTQYF. For the CDR3, the DNA is TGTGCCAGCACCCCGCAGAGACTTCGCACAGATACGCAGTATTTT.

This clonotype has ten or more counts. V is TRBV4-1 and J is TRBJ1-1; D is perhaps TRBD1 (6 bases). CDR3 length equals 15 residues. The ends were cut back, 1 base at V and 3 bases at J, with 12 bases in the middle. Germline CDR1 and CDR2: MGHRA and YSYEKL. This CDR3 is CASSQGPQGYTEAFF. As DNA, the CDR3 is TGCGCCAGCAGCCAAGGCCCACAGGGATACACTGAAGCTTTCTTT.

This clonotype was counted once. The chain recombines TRBV4-1 with TRBJ2-1; 9 bases line up with TRBD2. With V trimmed by 0 bases and J by 6 bases, 3 bases remained unmatched. Per germline, CDR1 MGHRA and CDR2 YSYEKL. This CDR3 has 15 residues. The CDR3 region is CASSQDLRGGNEQFF. CDR3 nucleotide sequence: TGCGCCAGCAGCCAAGATTTGCGGGGGGGCAATGAGCAGTTCTTC.

The genes are TRBV7-9 and TRBJ2-5; 9 positions match TRBD1. The trim removed 10 bases at V and 0 bases at J, leaving 9 bases unmatched. The CDR3 extends over 15 amino acids. Germline V gene lookup returns CDR1 SEHNR and CDR2 FQNEAQ (reference sequence). Here the CDR3 DNA reads TGTGCCACCCCCTCCGGGACAGGGTACCAAGAGACCCAGTACTTC. Translating it yields CATPSGTGYQETQYF.

This clonotype appeared a few times. This chain joins TRBV7-9 and TRBJ2-1; unclear D gene. Trimming removed 5 bases at V and 3 bases at J, with 14 bases between. Germline values: CDR1 SEHNR, CDR2 FQNEAQ (reference sequence). This CDR3 has 15 residues. The CDR3 loop reads CASSNLHLNYNEQFF. The CDR3 DNA is TGTGCCAGCAGCAATCTACACCTTAACTACAATGAGCAGTTCTTC.

J is TRBJ2-5 and V is TRBV7-2; D could derive from TRBD1 or TRBD2 (5 bases each). V was shortened by 5 bases and J by 4 bases, with 17 bases between the two germline ends. The CDR3 extends over 15 amino acids. Germline CDR1 reads SGHTA; CDR2 reads FQGNSA. For the CDR3, the DNA is TGTGCCAGCAGCCCCGGGACGGTCCGAGGAGAGACCCAGTACTTC. Protein sequence: CASSPGTVRGETQYF.

The chain joins TRBV28 to TRBJ2-1; D not resolved. The germline CDR1 and CDR2 sequences are MDHEN and SYDVKM. The length of the CDR3 is 15 residues. V lost 4 bases, J lost 4 bases, and 14 bases lay in between. The CDR3 spells CASSSPGSAYNEQFF. CDR3 sequence (DNA): TGTGCCAGCAGTTCCCCAGGCAGCGCATACAATGAGCAGTTCTTC.

This clonotype has just a few counts. The V and J genes are TRBV4-1 and TRBJ2-2, with D tentatively TRBD2 (6 bases). V was pared by 0 bases and J by 0 bases, with 11 bases between. The germline V gene encodes CDR1 MGHRA and CDR2 YSYEKL. The CDR3 is 17 residues long. Here the CDR3 DNA reads TGCGCCAGCAGCCAAGATCTCGGCGGGGCGAACACCGGGGAGCTGTTTTTT. Protein product: CASSQDLGGANTGELFF.

This clonotype turned up a few times. This sequence joins TRBV29-1 and TRBJ2-5, with D maybe TRBD1 (6 bases). Germline V gives CDR1 SQVTM, CDR2 ANQGSEA. The CDR3 covers 14 residues. V lost 3 bases and J 2 bases, leaving 13 bases between the germline ends. CDR3 in amino acids: CSVDWQGRQETQYF. CDR3 nucleotide sequence: TGCAGCGTTGATTGGCAGGGGCGACAAGAGACCCAGTACTTC.

This clonotype was seen a handful of times. The CDR3 coding sequence is TGTGCCAGTAGTATCCAGGGAAAAGCTCAGCCCCAGCATTTT. It specifies CASSIQGKAQPQHF. V gene TRBV19 combines with J gene TRBJ1-5, with D tentatively TRBD1 (5 bases). Trimming cost V 3 bases and J 6 bases, with 12 bases left between them. Germline CDR1 reads LNHDA; CDR2 reads SQIVND (reference sequence). The CDR3 is 14 residues long.

The sample holds a few counts of this clonotype. The chain couples TRBV6-2 or TRBV6-3 to TRBJ2-4, with 7 bases fitting TRBD2. Losses at the gene ends were 10 bases for V and 3 bases for J; bases not matched to a gene: 6. This CDR3 region has 13 residues. The germline V gene has CDR1 MNHEY and CDR2 SVGEGT. In DNA, the CDR3 is TGTGCCAACCCGTCGGGGGGCAAAAACATTCAGTACTTC. This gives the protein CANPSGGKNIQYF.

This clonotype showed up just a few times. The chain carries TRBV12-3 or TRBV12-4 and TRBJ2-3, with D possibly TRBD1 on 6 matching bases. The CDR3 extends over 15 amino acids. The germline V and J ends were trimmed by 5 bases and 2 bases, with 14 bases remaining between them. In DNA form, the CDR3 reads TGTGCCAGCAGTCCATACAGGGACATCACAGATACGCAGTATTTT. Its translation is CASSPYRDITDTQYF.

The CDR3 DNA follows: TGTGCCAGCAGCCAGTGGACTCTCGGGCCCCAGCATTTT. Its translation is CASSQWTLGPQHF. The chain combines TRBV3-1 with TRBJ1-5, with D hard to call. Germline V gene lookup returns CDR1 LGHDT and CDR2 YNNKEL (reference sequence). V lost 3 bases, J lost 9 bases, and 12 bases lay in between. The CDR3 has 13 residues.

This clonotype was found a few times. V is TRBV6-5 and J is TRBJ1-2, with D possibly matching TRBD1 (5 bases). Trimming cost V 0 bases and J 5 bases, with 13 bases left between them. Per germline, CDR1 MNHEY and CDR2 SVGAGI. The CDR3 extends over 15 amino acids. In DNA, the CDR3 is TGTGCCAGCAGTTACTCGAGTACCGGGACGTATGGCTACACCTTC. Protein: CASSYSSTGTYGYTF.